The entry below gives a single T cell receptor (beta chain) sequence along with its context. No antigen is known for it. Barcoded TCR alpha and TCR beta cDNA libraries with UMIs came from 5'RACE using constant-segment primers. TCRdb reanalysed the 5' RACE reads using MiXCR and keeps one entry per CDR3 protein. The data contain roughly 500,000 distinct CDR3 sequences, 20% of them seen just once; the ten biggest clones take up roughly an eighth. CDR1 and CDR2 from the germline V gene are MRHNA and SNTAGT. The CDR3 is 13 amino acids. The ends were cut back, 3 bases at V and 4 bases at J, with 4 bases in the middle. The data belong to a study of T-cell memory formation after mild COVID-19. General observations from the study: Cross-reactive memory seemingly joined, as some responding clones were found in pre-infection memory. Clones which contracted sat mainly in CM and EM if CD4+, and in EMRA if CD8+.

The receptor was isolated from an adult woman who had mild COVID-19 (a few samples of this study predate the infection). Cell type and time point are not known. The sequenced material came from PBMCs or a T cell subset sorted from them (not recorded which). The chain links TRBV6-4 to TRBJ2-6; D is ambiguous. This chain's CDR3 is CASSESGANVLTF. In DNA, the CDR3 is TGTGCCAGCAGTGAATCAGGGGCCAACGTCCTGACTTTC.